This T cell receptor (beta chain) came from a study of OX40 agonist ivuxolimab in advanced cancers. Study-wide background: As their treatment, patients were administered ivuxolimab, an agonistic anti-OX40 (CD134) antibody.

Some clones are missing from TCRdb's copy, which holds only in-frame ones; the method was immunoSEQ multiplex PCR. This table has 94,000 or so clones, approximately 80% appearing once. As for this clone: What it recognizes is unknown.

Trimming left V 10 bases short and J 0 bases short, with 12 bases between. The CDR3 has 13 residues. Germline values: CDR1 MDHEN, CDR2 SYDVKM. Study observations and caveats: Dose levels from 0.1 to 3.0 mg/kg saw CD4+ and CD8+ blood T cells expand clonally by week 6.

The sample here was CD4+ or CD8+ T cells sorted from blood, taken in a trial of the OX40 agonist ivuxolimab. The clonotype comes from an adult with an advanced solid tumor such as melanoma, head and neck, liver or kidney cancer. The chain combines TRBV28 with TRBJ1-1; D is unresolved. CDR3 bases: TGTGCCACCACCGGGCCCCTGAACACTGAAGCTTTCTTT. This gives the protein CATTGPLNTEAFF.